The 10 T cell receptor beta chains presented below share a single source sample, sequenced in a study of T cells after yellow fever vaccination. TCRdb re-called the 5' RACE reads with MiXCR, one entry per CDR3 protein. This sample yields some 350,000 distinct CDR3 sequences, of which about 4% are seen a single time; about 24% belongs to the top ten. The sample here was PBMCs, taken 5 days after the yellow fever booster vaccination. The receptors here all came from a man between 18 and 29 years old who received the YFV17D yellow fever vaccine.

This clonotype was found many times. CDR3 sequence: CSADTNTEAFF. As DNA, the CDR3 is TGCAGCGCGGACACGAACACTGAAGCTTTCTTT. The chain links TRBV29-1 to TRBJ1-1; maybe TRBD1 (5 bases). The germline CDR1 and CDR2 sequences are SQVTM and ANQGSEA. The germline V and J ends were trimmed by 7 bases and 1 base, with 7 bases remaining between them. The length of the CDR3 is 11 residues.

The gene calls are TRBV7-3 and TRBJ1-1; D is perhaps TRBD1 (6 bases). Per the germline V gene, CDR1 is SGHTA and CDR2 is FQGTGA. Trimming took 7 bases from V and 2 from J, leaving 11 bases between them. The CDR3 runs 13 residues. CDR3 protein: CASNRTDNTEAFF. In nucleotides, the CDR3 is TGTGCCAGCAATCGGACAGATAACACTGAAGCTTTCTTT.

In its sample, this clonotype was seen a few times. The chain employs TRBV2 and TRBJ2-5; D is undetermined. Germline V gene data show CDR1 as SNHLY and CDR2 as FYNNEI. The V end lost 8 bases, the J end lost 2 bases, and 6 bases lay between the germline ends. The CDR3 is 11 residues long. Written as DNA, the CDR3 is TGTGCCAGCGAGGAACAAGAGACCCAGTACTTC. Encoded protein: CASEEQETQYF. The full variable domain, rest sourced from reference TRBV2 and TRBJ2-5, is EPEVTQTPSHQVTQMGQEVILRCVPISNHLYFYWYRQILGQKVEFLVSFYNNEISEKSEIFDDQFSVERPDGSNFTLKIRSTKLEDSAMYFCASEEQETQYFGPGTRLLVL.

This clonotype was picked up a small number of times. This sequence joins TRBV13 and TRBJ2-3; TRBD1 might be the D (5 bases). Germline V CDR1 and CDR2: PRHDT, FYEKMQ (reference sequence). V gave up 8 bases and J gave up 6 bases, with 15 bases separating them. The CDR3 is 13 amino acids. The CDR3 region has the DNA TGTGCCAGCCGGGCTAGGCCAGGGGATACGCAGTATTTT. This sequence encodes CASRARPGDTQYF.

This clonotype was seen ten or more times. This chain connects TRBV7-2 to TRBJ1-3; D uncertain. The germline V and J ends were trimmed by 4 bases and 2 bases, with 12 bases remaining between them. The CDR3 contains 15 residues. Germline CDR1 and CDR2: SGHTA and FQGNSA. CDR3 amino acids: CASSSRKGTGNTIYF. The CDR3 DNA sequence: TGTGCCAGCAGCTCCAGGAAGGGAACTGGAAACACCATATATTTT.

This clonotype showed up many times. The chain combines TRBV4-2 with TRBJ2-3; 8 positions match TRBD1. The V segment lost 5 bases and the J segment 2 bases; nucleotides outside the gene matches: 9. This CDR3 region has 16 residues. Germline V lookup: CDR1 LGHNA, CDR2 YNFKEQ. The CDR3 reads CASSWTTGAYTDTQYF. The CDR3 nucleotides read TGTGCCAGCAGCTGGACGACAGGGGCCTACACAGATACGCAGTATTTT.

The sample holds many counts of this clonotype. This sequence joins TRBV28 and TRBJ1-4; D uncertain. V lost 6 bases, J lost 4 bases, and 6 bases lay in between. The CDR3 runs 12 residues. The germline V gene encodes CDR1 MDHEN and CDR2 SYDVKM. CDR3 sequence: CASSRHNEKLFF. As DNA, the CDR3 is TGTGCCAGCAGCCGACATAATGAAAAACTGTTTTTT.

This clonotype was detected ten times or more. The V and J genes are TRBV12-3 or TRBV12-4 and TRBJ1-2; D may be TRBD1 (5 bases). V lost 6 bases and J lost 4, with 12 bases in between. The CDR3 is made up of 13 amino acids. The CDR3 here is CASSATESYGYTF. The DNA for the CDR3 is TGTGCCAGCAGCGCGACAGAGAGCTATGGCTACACCTTC.

The J gene is TRBJ2-2, the V gene TRBV5-1; 7 nucleotides align to TRBD1. Germline CDR1 reads SGHRS; CDR2 reads YFSETQ. J lost 5 bases, V lost 1 base, and 8 bases had no gene match. The CDR3 covers 16 residues. The CDR3 reads CASSLRTQQGTGELFF. DNA of the CDR3: TGCGCCAGCAGCTTGCGGACCCAACAGGGGACCGGGGAGCTGTTTTTT.

This clonotype was recorded many times. The chain uses TRBV7-2 and TRBJ2-7, with D perhaps matching TRBD1 or TRBD2 (6 bases each). The CDR3 extends over 13 amino acids. Germline CDR1 reads SGHTA; CDR2 reads FQGNSA. Trimming removed 5 bases from V and 4 bases from J, with 12 bases in between. CDR3 nucleotides: TGTGCCAGCAGCGTGCGGGACACGTACGAGCAGTACTTC. Its protein is CASSVRDTYEQYF.